Below, one T cell receptor (beta chain) is given with its context. V gave up 0 bases and J gave up 7 bases, with 13 bases separating them. CDR1 is SGHNT, CDR2 YYREEE, per germline (reference sequence). The CDR3 is made up of 14 amino acids. The data derive from a study of blood T cell repertoires in COVID-19. Produced via immunoSEQ multiplex PCR; TCRdb's table is partial and in-frame only. The sample has approximately 260,000 clones; roughly nine tenths are singletons. The V and J genes are TRBV5-4 and TRBJ1-2; D gene uncertain. Sample: peripheral blood. This receptor was taken from a middle-aged man with acute or convalescent COVID-19. The CDR3 DNA is TGTGCCAGCAGCTTGGCCGGAGGGCTGGGTGGCTACACCTTC. Translating it yields CASSLAGGLGGYTF.